This entry is about one T cell receptor (beta chain). Its antigen is not identified. Treatment denoted: oral pan-JAK inhibitor, 5-10 mg twice daily. Trimming shortened V by 4 bases and J by 0 bases, and 12 bases separated the two germline ends. CDR3 length: 15 amino acids. CDR1 is LNHDA and CDR2 is SQIVND in the germline V gene (reference sequence). The data were obtained in a study of CD8+ T cells in alopecia areata. Study-level results: Under tofacitinib, numerous expanded lesional clonotypes remained detectable in scalp and blood.

RNA was isolated and reverse transcribed to cDNA, the sequencing template. Measured with immunoSEQ multiplex PCR; TCRdb has only the in-frame clones, and not every one. This sample has fewer than 250,000 clones, with around 66% found just once. This specimen consisted of CD4+ T cells sorted from blood, obtained at week 4, from a patient treated with tofacitinib. The V and J genes are TRBV19 and TRBJ1-2, with D uncertain. The receptor comes from a human donor with alopecia areata. The CDR3 reads CASSKKRFTNYGYTF. CDR3 sequence (DNA): TGTGCCAGTAGTAAGAAAAGGTTTACTAACTATGGCTACACCTTC.